Listed below are T cell receptor beta chains from one sample, sequenced in a study of blood T cells in healthy people across ages. TCRdb itself ran the 5' RACE reads through MiXCR, one entry per CDR3 protein. The top ten hold approximately 3.6% of the sample, which has fewer than 650,000 distinct CDR3 sequences, 25% to 35% seen once. These records were also assigned to another study, of T cells of mothers and their children.

What was sequenced was blood. These receptors came from a boy between 2 and 10 years old in good health. The CDR3 runs from the conserved cysteine through the conserved F or W. A D gene is named only where the DNA matches it firmly. Not every row has a clone size; where given, it reads once, few, many or a size class.

TRBV12-3/TRBV12-4	TRBD2	few	TRBJ2-2	TGTGCCAGCAGTTTTAGCAGCGGGAGGGCGACGGGGGAGCTGTTTTTT	CASSFSSGRATGELFF
TRBV15	.	.	TRBJ1-6	TGTGCCACCAGCAGAGATGGCTATAATTCACCCCTCCACTTT	CATSRDGYNSPLHF
TRBV4-1	.	.	TRBJ1-2	TGCGCCAGCGGCCGGGCGGACGGCTCCTCTAACTATGGCTACACCTTC	CASGRADGSSNYGYTF
TRBV7-2	.	few	TRBJ2-3	TGTGCCAGCAGTTCCGCGAGCAGAGATACGCAGTATTTT	CASSSASRDTQYF
TRBV27	.	few	TRBJ2-7	TGTGCCAGCAGTTTATTCCGGGCCTCCCACGAGCAGTACTTC	CASSLFRASHEQYF
TRBV5-6	TRBD2	.	TRBJ2-5	TGTGCCAGCGAGAGCGGGGTCCAAGAGACCCAGTACTTC	CASESGVQETQYF
TRBV20-1	.	.	TRBJ1-1	TGCAGTGCTAGTTCAGGGGCGGTGAACACTGAAGCTTTCTTT	CSASSGAVNTEAFF
TRBV27	.	few	TRBJ2-7	TGTGCCAGCAGTTTCACTCCTGGGTTACCCTACGAGCAGTACTTC	CASSFTPGLPYEQYF
TRBV6-5	.	few	TRBJ1-4	TGTGCCAGCAGGCCCCGCGGGGTTTATAATGAAAAACTGTTTTTT	CASRPRGVYNEKLFF
TRBV12-3/TRBV12-4	TRBD1	.	TRBJ2-5	TGTGCCAGCAGTTTAGCCTACCGGACAGGGGAGGGGGAGACCCAGTACTTC	CASSLAYRTGEGETQYF
TRBV18	TRBD1	few	TRBJ2-1	TGTGCCAGCTCACTCCGGGACAGTGGTAAGGAGCAGTTCTTC	CASSLRDSGKEQFF
TRBV29-1	.	.	TRBJ1-4	TGCAGCGTTGAAGGAGGGAATAATGAAAAACTGTTTTTT	CSVEGGNNEKLFF
TRBV11-2	.	once	TRBJ2-1	TGTGCCAGCAGCCTAAGACTACTCGGGCGTCGGCAGTTCTTC	CASSLRLLGRRQFF
TRBV27	.	.	TRBJ2-7	TGTGCCGGCAGAAATCCGGGACAAGCCTACGAGCAGTACTTC	CAGRNPGQAYEQYF
TRBV7-8	TRBD2	.	TRBJ2-2	TGTGCCAGCAGCTTAGCACGAGGACTAGTTACTAGTGCCGGGGAGCTGTTTTTT	CASSLARGLVTSAGELFF
TRBV11-3	.	.	TRBJ2-1	TGTGCCAGCAGCTTGGGCGGACTCCCAAATGAGCAGTTCTTC	CASSLGGLPNEQFF
TRBV7-2	TRBD2	few	TRBJ2-1	TGTGCCAGCAGCTTAGCCGCGGGGGAGTACAATGAGCAGTTCTTC	CASSLAAGEYNEQFF
TRBV9	.	.	TRBJ1-2	TGTGCCAGCACCCCGGAGGGGGGAGGCTATGGCTACACCTTC	CASTPEGGGYGYTF
TRBV18	.	many	TRBJ1-3	TGTGCCAGCTCACCACCGGTGACAGGTTCGAAAGGAAACACCATATATTTT	CASSPPVTGSKGNTIYF